These 4 T cell receptor beta chains were all obtained from the same sample, sequenced in a study of regulatory T cells in long-lasting Graves disease. Time point described: persistent/refractory GD, antithyroid drugs over 5 years with positive TRAb. RNA isolated from PBMCs was used to make the TCR library. Building the TCR beta libraries relied on iRepertoire HTBI primers, and CDR3 regions underwent Arm-PCR. From the multiplex PCR reads, TCRdb called clonotypes with MiXCR, one entry per CDR3 protein. Of 700,000 or so distinct CDR3 sequences in the sample, 30% were seen once. Sequenced material: peripheral blood mononuclear cells (PBMCs), taken when the disease was refractory, from a patient treated with antithyroid drugs. The receptors here all came from a female donor with Graves disease.

V is TRBV19 and J is TRBJ2-4, with D possibly matching TRBD2 (6 bases). Deletions cut 5 bases from V and 0 bases from J, with 23 bases between. Per germline, CDR1 LNHDA and CDR2 SQIVND (reference sequence). CDR3 length equals 19 residues. The CDR3 loop is CASSPRGGTQTIAKNIQYF. CDR3 DNA sequence: TGTGCCAGTAGTCCGCGTGGAGGGACCCAAACAATAGCCAAAAACATTCAGTACTTC.

V gene TRBV6-5 combines with J gene TRBJ2-7; 8 bases match TRBD2. The CDR3 extends over 17 amino acids. Unmatched junction bases numbered 11, after V lost 4 bases and J lost 0 bases. CDR1 is MNHEY and CDR2 is SVGAGI in the germline V gene. The CDR3 spells CASSSTMTSASSYEQYF. The CDR3 nucleotides are TGTGCCAGCAGTTCCACAATGACTAGCGCGAGCTCCTACGAGCAGTACTTC.

This clonotype was counted between two and nine times. The chain joins TRBV12-3 or TRBV12-4 to TRBJ1-2; 7 bases are a match to TRBD1. Germline trimming cut 10 bases from V and 2 bases from J; bases unmatched to any gene: 10. This CDR3 is built from 14 residues. CDR3 sequence: CAIWGTGVNYGYTF. The DNA for the CDR3 is TGTGCCATCTGGGGAACAGGGGTAAACTATGGCTACACCTTC.

This clonotype was observed a few times. This CDR3 is CASGQPRGPGTGELFF. The CDR3 DNA follows: TGTGCTAGTGGTCAGCCCAGGGGGCCTGGCACCGGGGAGCTGTTTTTT. This chain uses TRBV12-5 with TRBJ2-2; 8 nucleotides match TRBD1. The CDR3 length is 16 residues. The J segment lost 4 bases and the V segment lost 5 bases, leaving 9 bases of the junction unmatched. Germline values: CDR1 LGHNT, CDR2 FRNRAP.